Following are 12 T cell receptor beta chains from one sample sequenced in a study of cytomegalovirus exposure and HLA in healthy donors (dated by TCRdb to the late 2010s). Libraries came from the immunoSEQ multiplex PCR assay. For the multiplex PCR, a mixture combining 60 forward primers for TCR Vbeta segments and 13 reverse primers for TCR Jbeta segments was used. TCRdb took over this immuneACCESS table, retaining in-frame rearrangements with V and J assigned. Such tables are incomplete; in checked studies, under half of the missing clones stem from an unresolved V gene, and the remainder is unexplained. This sample gives under 55,000 clones in total; around 80% of them show up just once. The ten largest clones add up to about 7.8% of the sample. The sequencing input was PBMCs. These receptors came from a man younger than 45 in good health and CMV-seropositive.

The chain links TRBV10-3 to TRBJ2-6; 9 bases fit TRBD1. This CDR3 contains 19 residues. From germline, CDR1 is ENHRY and CDR2 SYGVKD. V was clipped by 2 bases and J by 3 bases; unmatched bases: 11. The DNA for the CDR3 is TGTGCCATCAGTGAGCCAATCCGGGACAGGGCAGGTGGGGCCAACGTCCTGACTTTC. It codes for CAISEPIRDRAGGANVLTF.

The V call is TRBV9, the J call TRBJ2-7; 8 bases match TRBD1. With V trimmed by 3 bases and J by 0 bases, 5 bases remained unmatched. CDR1 is SGDLS and CDR2 is YYNGEE in the germline V gene. The CDR3 extends over 15 amino acids. Here the CDR3 DNA reads TGTGCCAGCAGCGAAAGACAGGGGAGCTCCTACGAGCAGTACTTC. It encodes CASSERQGSSYEQYF.

The chain has TRBV6-1 and TRBJ2-7; weak D call: TRBD1 (6 bases). Between the trimmed V and J ends, which lost 2 bases and 4 bases, there was a span of 9 bases. Germline values: CDR1 MNHNS, CDR2 SASEGT. The CDR3 totals 13 residues. The CDR3 reads CASSEQGQYEQYF. In DNA form, the CDR3 reads TGTGCCAGCAGTGAACAGGGGCAATACGAGCAGTACTTC.

The CDR3 region is CASSTTKEVYTF. The CDR3 DNA follows: TGTGCCAGTAGTACCACTAAGGAGGTCTACACCTTC. The chain links TRBV19 to TRBJ1-2; unclear D gene. The CDR3 has 12 amino acids. In germline, CDR1 is LNHDA, CDR2 SQIVND (reference sequence). V was pared by 4 bases and J by 10 bases, with 13 bases between.

This chain uses TRBV28 with TRBJ2-5; no firm D call. With the DNA end fitting TRBJ2-7 better, the J assignment may be wrong. This CDR3 is built from 12 residues. CDR1 is MDHEN and CDR2 is SYDVKM in the germline V gene. The CDR3 DNA follows: TGTGCCAGCAGGCATTCTAGCTACGAGCAGTACTTC. Translated: CASRHSSYEQYF.

This clone was detected a few times. The DNA of the CDR3 is TGTGCCAGCAGCTTAGGCGTCCGCTCTGGAAACACCATATATTTT. As protein: CASSLGVRSGNTIYF. The genes are TRBV13 and TRBJ1-3; D is unresolved. Trimming pared 0 bases from V and 0 bases from J, leaving 6 bases between. CDR3 length equals 15 residues. Germline values: CDR1 PRHDT, CDR2 FYEKMQ (reference sequence).

This rearrangement joins TRBV21-1 to TRBJ1-2. TRBV21-1 is a listed pseudogene. This CDR3 comprises 12 residues. Here the CDR3 DNA reads TGTGCCAGCAGGGCTGCGGACTATGGCTACACCTTC. Protein product: CASRAADYGYTF.

The V gene is TRBV5-4, the J gene TRBJ2-5; TRBD2 is a possible D gene (5 bases). V shed 3 bases and J shed 0 bases, with 15 bases lying between them. This CDR3 region has 16 residues. Germline assignment: CDR1 SGHNT and CDR2 YYREEE (reference sequence). The CDR3 here is CASSSSRGDYQETQYF. CDR3 DNA: TGTGCCAGCAGCTCCTCACGGGGAGACTACCAAGAGACCCAGTACTTC.

The J gene is TRBJ2-1, the V gene TRBV19; 9 bases are shared with TRBD1. V was pared by 3 bases and J by 3 bases, with 3 bases of the junction left unmatched. The CDR3 is 15 residues long. Germline-derived CDR1 and CDR2 are LNHDA and SQIVND (reference sequence). For the CDR3, the DNA is TGTGCCAGTAGTATCAGACAGGGGGGCTACAATGAGCAGTTCTTC. Its translation: CASSIRQGGYNEQFF.

The rearrangement links TRBV6-5 to TRBJ1-4; 9 bases line up with TRBD1. The CDR3 runs 14 residues. V dropped 4 bases and J dropped 8; count of bases not matched to a gene: 5. From germline, CDR1 is MNHEY and CDR2 SVGAGI. CDR3 DNA: TGTGCCAGCAGTTTGAGACAGGGGGGCGAAAAACTGTTTTTT. This translates into CASSLRQGGEKLFF.

V and J are TRBV9 and TRBJ2-7; 11 bases match TRBD2. The CDR3 is made up of 15 amino acids. Trimming cost V 4 bases and J 5 bases; bases outside gene matches: 8. From germline, CDR1 is SGDLS and CDR2 YYNGEE. This CDR3 is CASSLESSGGDEQYF. The CDR3, as DNA: TGTGCCAGCAGCCTAGAAAGTAGCGGGGGGGACGAGCAGTACTTC.

In its sample, this clone was seen once. The rearrangement joins TRBV9 to TRBJ1-1, with D tentatively TRBD1 (6 bases). The V and J ends lost 3 bases and 3 bases respectively, with 12 bases between them. CDR1 and CDR2 (germline): SGDLS, YYNGEE. There are 14 residues in the CDR3. The DNA for the CDR3 is TGTGCCAGCAGCGCCTTTGGGGGCCACACTGAAGCTTTCTTT. Translating gives CASSAFGGHTEAFF.